These 24 T cell receptor beta chains originate from one sample sequenced in a study of cytomegalovirus exposure and HLA in healthy donors. Primers for the PCR totalled 60 Vbeta and 13 Jbeta. Libraries were prepared by immunoSEQ multiplex PCR; TCRdb keeps only in-frame clonotypes and omits some of them. The top ten hold 6.2% of the sample, which has more than 75,000 clones, about 74% seen once. Sequenced material: PBMCs. All receptors come from a woman between 50 and 59 years old in good health and CMV-seropositive.

The chain recombines TRBV6-5 with TRBJ2-7; 7 nucleotides match TRBD1. The ends lost 4 bases at V and 4 bases at J; junction bases unmatched: 13. Per germline, CDR1 MNHEY and CDR2 SVGAGI. The CDR3 totals 16 residues. In DNA form, the CDR3 reads TGTGCCAGCAGTTCCTCCTCGGGGACAGTAACTTACGAGCAGTACTTC. It yields the protein CASSSSSGTVTYEQYF.

The rearrangement links TRBV25-1 to TRBJ2-6, with D possibly matching TRBD1 (6 bases). Germline CDR1 reads MGHDK; CDR2 reads SYGVNS. This CDR3 contains 15 residues. V lost 1 base to trimming and J lost 2 bases, with 6 bases between them. This CDR3 is CASSESGAGANVLTF. The CDR3 DNA is TGTGCCAGCAGTGAATCAGGGGCTGGGGCCAACGTCCTGACTTTC.

The chain couples TRBV5-1 to TRBJ2-3, with 9 nucleotides matching TRBD2. This CDR3 comprises 18 residues. The germline gives CDR1 SGHRS, CDR2 YFSETQ. The J segment lost 1 base and the V segment lost 0 bases, leaving 9 bases of the junction unmatched. In nucleotides, the CDR3 is TGCGCCAGCAGCTTGGAGGGTTGGCTAGCGGGGCGCACAGATACGCAGTATTTT. Residues: CASSLEGWLAGRTDTQYF.

This clone turned up a few times. This sequence joins TRBV10-1 and TRBJ2-7; 9 bases map to TRBD1. Per germline, CDR1 WNHNN and CDR2 SYGVQD (reference sequence). The CDR3 covers 16 residues. With 3 bases clipped from V and 4 bases from J, the junction kept 10 bases outside the gene matches. CDR3 residues: CASSESAGTGRYEQYF. In nucleotides, the CDR3 is TGCGCCAGCAGTGAATCCGCCGGGACAGGGAGGTACGAGCAGTACTTC.

This clone has just a few counts. CDR3 in amino acids: CATRTGEAGELFF. The CDR3 nucleotides read TGTGCCACGAGGACAGGGGAAGCCGGGGAGCTGTTTTTT. The chain employs TRBV14 and TRBJ2-2, with 9 positions matching TRBD1. With V trimmed by 10 bases and J by 6 bases, 6 bases remained unmatched. The CDR3 runs 13 residues. Germline V gene lookup returns CDR1 SGHDN and CDR2 FVKESK.

This chain connects TRBV19 to TRBJ1-1; possibly TRBD1 for D (5 bases). Trimming cost V 5 bases and J 5 bases, with 9 bases left between them. Germline V gene sequence: CDR1 LNHDA, CDR2 SQIVND (reference sequence). CDR3 length: 12 amino acids. CDR3: CASSSYRTEAFF. CDR3 nucleotide sequence: TGTGCCAGTAGTTCCTACAGGACTGAAGCTTTCTTT.

The rearrangement uses TRBV28 and TRBJ2-1; 12 nucleotides line up with TRBD2. The CDR3 covers 18 residues. Germline CDR1 MDHEN, CDR2 SYDVKM. V gave up 6 bases and J gave up 4 bases; unmatched junction bases: 13. The CDR3 is CASSQRRTLAGGYNEQFF. The DNA of the CDR3 is TGTGCCAGCAGCCAACGTCGTACTCTAGCGGGAGGGTACAATGAGCAGTTCTTC.

V and J are TRBV7-8 and TRBJ1-1, with 7 nucleotides matching TRBD1. Trimming at V came to 1 base and at J to 1 base, leaving 9 bases not matched to a gene. From germline, CDR1 is SGHVS and CDR2 FQNEAQ. The CDR3 is made up of 17 amino acids. The CDR3 region has the DNA TGTGCCAGCAGCTTAGACCCCAGGGGGAGACAGAACACTGAAGCTTTCTTT. This translates into CASSLDPRGRQNTEAFF.

V gene TRBV4-1 combines with J gene TRBJ2-5, with D possibly matching TRBD2 (5 bases). CDR1 MGHRA and CDR2 YSYEKL come from the germline V gene. CDR3 size: 14 residues. Trimming took off 0 bases at V and 1 base at J, with 6 bases between the two ends. The DNA for the CDR3 is TGCGCCAGCAGCCAAGAGAGCGGCCAAGAGACCCAGTACTTC. Translation: CASSQESGQETQYF.

J is TRBJ2-7 and V is TRBV5-8, with D possibly being TRBD1 (5 bases). Germline V lookup: CDR1 SGHTS, CDR2 YDEGEE. V was cut by 4 bases and J by 2 bases, with 13 bases left in between. The CDR3 totals 14 residues. The CDR3 nucleotides read TGTGCCAGCAGCCCCCGGACAACGACCTACGAGCAGTACTTC. Translated, it gives CASSPRTTTYEQYF.

The V call is TRBV19, the J call TRBJ2-7, with a possible D match to TRBD2 (6 bases). From germline, CDR1 is LNHDA and CDR2 SQIVND (reference sequence). The V end lost 5 bases, the J end lost 4 bases, and 12 bases lay between the germline ends. The CDR3 runs 13 residues. For the CDR3, the DNA is TGTGCCAGTAGTTCCGGGGGAGGTTACGAGCAGTACTTC. Translated, it gives CASSSGGGYEQYF.

The chain employs TRBV30 and TRBJ2-1, with TRBD2 identical over 9 bases. The ends lost 0 bases at V and 8 bases at J; junction bases unmatched: 8. There are 15 residues in the CDR3. Germline CDR1 and CDR2: GTSNPN and SVGIG (reference sequence). The CDR3 protein is CAWSVGSGSSDEQFF. The DNA of the CDR3 is TGTGCCTGGAGTGTGGGTAGCGGGAGTTCGGATGAGCAGTTCTTC.

The chain combines TRBV6-6 with TRBJ2-7; unclear D gene. Germline CDR1 reads MNHNY; CDR2 reads SVGAGI (reference sequence). Trimming cost V 2 bases and J 4 bases, with 9 bases left between them. The CDR3 is 13 amino acids. This chain's CDR3 is CASSYSVGYEQYF. CDR3 in DNA: TGTGCCAGCAGTTACAGCGTTGGGTACGAGCAGTACTTC.

The chain links TRBV18 to TRBJ1-5; no definite D call. The CDR3 spans 14 residues. V was trimmed by 5 bases and J by 5 bases, leaving 13 bases between them. Looked up from germline, CDR1 is KGHSH and CDR2 is LQKENI. CDR3 amino acids: CASSNYGEYQPQHF. DNA of the CDR3: TGTGCCAGCTCAAATTACGGGGAGTATCAGCCCCAGCATTTT.

This clone has a single count. V usage is TRBV10-1 and J usage is TRBJ1-1; TRBD1 agrees at 8 bases. The ends lost 4 bases at V and 1 base at J; junction bases unmatched: 2. Germline CDR1 WNHNN, CDR2 SYGVQD (reference sequence). CDR3 length equals 14 residues. CDR3 nucleotide sequence: TGCGCCAGCAGTGGAGGGACAGGGAACACTGAAGCTTTCTTT. Its translation is CASSGGTGNTEAFF.

The chain has TRBV9 and TRBJ2-1; a weak D match, TRBD2 (5 bases). The CDR3 sequence is 15 residues long. V was shortened by 3 bases and J by 4 bases, with 14 bases between the two germline ends. CDR1 SGDLS and CDR2 YYNGEE come from the germline V gene. This CDR3 reads CASSGMGDLYNEQFF. CDR3 coding DNA: TGTGCCAGCAGCGGCATGGGAGATCTATACAATGAGCAGTTCTTC.

The gene calls are TRBV30 and TRBJ2-1; the D gene is possibly TRBD1 (7 bases). The CDR3 is made up of 14 amino acids. Germline V lookup: CDR1 GTSNPN, CDR2 SVGIG (reference sequence). The V end lost 4 bases, the J end lost 6 bases, and 16 bases lay between the germline ends. The DNA of the CDR3 is TGTGCCTGGACCTGGGGGGACAGAATCAATGAGCAGTTCTTC. The encoded protein is CAWTWGDRINEQFF.

This chain joins TRBV29-1 and TRBJ2-7, with TRBD2 as a possible D gene (5 bases). Germline assignment: CDR1 SQVTM and CDR2 ANQGSEA. Trimming left V 3 bases short and J 3 bases short, with 9 bases between. The CDR3 is 12 amino acids. The CDR3 DNA follows: TGCAGCGTTGATTACGGAGGCTACGAGCAGTACTTC. Encoded protein: CSVDYGGYEQYF.

This chain links TRBV6-1 with TRBJ2-3; 7 nucleotides line up with TRBD2. The germline V gene has CDR1 MNHNS and CDR2 SASEGT. CDR3 size: 15 residues. Germline trimming cut 9 bases from V and 2 bases from J; bases unmatched to any gene: 11. The CDR3 loop is CASYLGREATDTQYF. For the CDR3, the DNA is TGTGCCAGTTATTTGGGACGGGAGGCCACAGATACGCAGTATTTT.

The chain recombines TRBV4-1 with TRBJ1-1, with D possibly being TRBD1 (6 bases). Germline-derived CDR1 and CDR2 are MGHRA and YSYEKL. V was cut by 2 bases and J by 5 bases, with 21 bases left in between. The CDR3 contains 17 residues. CDR3 nucleotides: TGCGCCAGCAGCCAATCCGGGAAGGGGGGGGCTAGAACTGAAGCTTTCTTT. It specifies CASSQSGKGGARTEAFF.

The V gene is TRBV18, the J gene TRBJ2-4; 7 bases match TRBD1. V lost 0 bases and J lost 2; bases outside the gene matches: 4. Per the germline V gene, CDR1 is KGHSH and CDR2 is LQKENI. The CDR3 is made up of 16 amino acids. CDR3 region: CASSPPGRGSKNIQYF. In DNA, the CDR3 is TGTGCCAGCTCACCACCGGGCAGGGGGTCCAAAAACATTCAGTACTTC. Variable domain in full (rest from reference TRBV18 and TRBJ2-4): NAGVMQNPRHLVRRRGQEARLRCSPMKGHSHVYWYRQLPEEGLKFMVYLQKENIIDESGMPKERFSAEFPKEGPSILRIQQVVRGDSAAYFCASSPPGRGSKNIQYFGAGTRLSVL.

This clone has just a few counts. The chain couples TRBV29-1 to TRBJ2-3; 10 bases are a match to TRBD2. This CDR3 comprises 15 residues. V gave up 7 bases and J gave up 4 bases; unmatched junction bases: 11. Per germline, CDR1 SQVTM and CDR2 ANQGSEA. This CDR3 is CSAIPSGSWADTQYF. CDR3 in DNA: TGCAGCGCCATACCTAGCGGGAGTTGGGCAGATACGCAGTATTTT.

CDR3 residues: CASSPGRGGEKLFF. The CDR3, as DNA: TGTGCCAGCAGCCCCGGACGCGGGGGGGAAAAACTGTTTTTT. The chain has TRBV5-4 and TRBJ1-4; weak D call: TRBD1 (5 bases). This CDR3 has 14 amino acids. Germline lookup yields CDR1 SGHNT and CDR2 YYREEE (reference sequence). V lost 4 bases and J lost 8, with 15 bases in between.

The rearrangement uses TRBV7-3 and TRBJ2-6; weak D call: TRBD1 (5 bases). V lost 5 bases and J lost 2, with 7 bases in between. The CDR3 has 14 amino acids. The germline V gene has CDR1 SGHTA and CDR2 FQGTGA. The CDR3 region has the DNA TGTGCCAGCAGCCCAGGGCCTGGGGCCAACGTCCTGACTTTC. Encoded protein: CASSPGPGANVLTF.